Listed here are 4 T cell receptor beta chains from one sample, sequenced in a study of shared clonotypes between healthy human individuals. Sequencing was performed with immunoSEQ multiplex PCR; in TCRdb, only in-frame clones are kept and a portion is missing. This sample carries fewer than 700,000 clones, around 76% of them seen once, and the ten largest clones take around 12%. The sample consisted of PBMCs. The receptors derive from a woman in her forties in good health. Some clones in this sample may be carry-over from other donors' samples.

The rearrangement links TRBV5-6 to TRBJ2-7, with D perhaps TRBD1 (5 bases). This CDR3 has 13 residues. Germline-derived CDR1 and CDR2 are SGHDT and YYEEEE. Trimming removed 1 base at V and 5 bases at J, with 10 bases between. The DNA for the CDR3 is TGTGCCAGCAGCTTGTTAACAGGTAACGAGCAGTACTTC. It yields the protein CASSLLTGNEQYF.

The sample holds a few counts of this clone. Other DNA sequences in the same sample also yield this CDR3. The genes are TRBV30 and TRBJ1-4; D uncertain. CDR3 length equals 14 residues. Trimming cost V 5 bases and J 2 bases, with 12 bases left between them. Germline values: CDR1 GTSNPN, CDR2 SVGIG (reference sequence). Here the CDR3 reads CAWARGTTNEKLFF. CDR3 coding DNA: TGTGCCTGGGCACGAGGTACCACTAATGAAAAACTGTTTTTT.

In nucleotides, the CDR3 is TGTGCCAGCCGGTGGGGGGGGACTCGGTACGAGCAGTACTTC. This codes for CASRWGGTRYEQYF. The chain recombines TRBV27 with TRBJ2-7; 7 positions match TRBD2. Germline-derived CDR1 and CDR2 are MNHEY and SMNVEV (reference sequence). The CDR3 runs to 14 residues. With 8 bases clipped from V and 4 bases from J, the junction kept 11 bases outside the gene matches.

The chain joins TRBV11-2 to TRBJ2-7; D is uncertain. CDR1 and CDR2 (germline): SGHAT, FQNNGV. The CDR3 length is 13 residues. V lost 1 base and J lost 2, with 6 bases in between. The CDR3 DNA reads as TGTGCCAGCAGCTTAGGGACGGCCTACGAGCAGTACTTC. Translated: CASSLGTAYEQYF.